Detailed here is one T cell receptor beta chain. Germline loops: CDR1 DFQATT, CDR2 SNEGSKA (reference sequence). The CDR3 runs to 14 residues. This entry comes from a study of CXCR3-negative and CXCR3-positive naive CD8 T cells. 5' RACE with UMI labels generated the TRB cDNA libraries. TCRdb reprocessed the 5' RACE reads and keeps a single row for each CDR3 protein, giving no DNA. Its listing shows some 48,000 distinct CDR3 sequences. V usage is TRBV20-1 and J usage is TRBJ2-7; the TCRdb call, TRBD1, lacks DNA for checking. The TCR was taken from a human donor in good health. Some clones in this sample may be carry-over from other donors' samples. The sequencing sample was made of naive CXCR3- CD8+ T cells from blood. Subset given: CD45RO-CCR7+CD27+CD95- naive CD8+ T cells lacking CXCR3 (TNR3-). CDR3 protein: CSARTGTDDSEQYF.